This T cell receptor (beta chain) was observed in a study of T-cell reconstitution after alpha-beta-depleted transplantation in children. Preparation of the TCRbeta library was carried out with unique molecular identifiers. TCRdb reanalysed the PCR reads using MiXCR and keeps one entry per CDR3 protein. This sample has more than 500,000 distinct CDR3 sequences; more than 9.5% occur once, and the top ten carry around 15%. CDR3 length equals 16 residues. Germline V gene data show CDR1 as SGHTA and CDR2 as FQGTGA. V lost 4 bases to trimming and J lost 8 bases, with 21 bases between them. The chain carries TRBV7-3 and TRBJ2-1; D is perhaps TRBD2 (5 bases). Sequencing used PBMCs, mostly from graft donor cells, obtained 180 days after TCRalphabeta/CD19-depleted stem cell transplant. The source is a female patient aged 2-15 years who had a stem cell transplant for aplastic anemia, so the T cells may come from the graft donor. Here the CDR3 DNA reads TGTGCCAGCAGCTCCCACCGAGGACTCCCCGGGGATGAGCAGTTCTTC. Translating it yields CASSSHRGLPGDEQFF.